Each of the 21 T cell receptor beta chains below was sequenced from the same sample in a study of Graves' ophthalmopathy and Graves' hyperthyroidism. As the template, RNA transcripts were used to amplify TCR beta CDR3 regions. HTBI-primed RT-PCR formed the first round, and a multiplex PCR formed the second. From the multiplex PCR reads, TCRdb called clonotypes with MiXCR, one entry per CDR3 protein. The sample contains 200,000 to 250,000 distinct CDR3 sequences, around a fifth of which appear only once. The sequencing sample was made of peripheral blood. All receptors derive from a woman aged 45-65 years with Graves' ophthalmopathy.

This clonotype has only a few counts. The V call is TRBV10-3, the J call TRBJ2-7; D is tentatively TRBD1 or TRBD2 (5 bases each). The CDR3 runs 17 residues. Trimming stripped 0 bases from V and 1 base from J, with 16 bases between. Germline V gene sequence: CDR1 ENHRY, CDR2 SYGVKD. The CDR3 here is CAISESSAGSISYEQYF. CDR3 bases: TGTGCCATCAGTGAGTCATCGGCAGGGAGTATATCCTACGAGCAGTACTTC.

This clonotype was detected ten times or more. V is TRBV5-1 and J is TRBJ2-5; tentatively, D is TRBD1 or TRBD2 (6 bases each). The V gene's germline CDR1 is SGHRS and CDR2 YFSETQ. This CDR3 has 15 amino acids. Trimming removed 4 bases at V and 5 bases at J, with 18 bases between. CDR3: CASSLGTPRGETQYF. CDR3 nucleotide sequence: TGCGCCAGCAGCCTGGGGACACCACGGGGGGAGACCCAGTACTTC.

This clonotype was observed at least ten times. The chain recombines TRBV20-1 with TRBJ2-7; D gene ambiguous. Germline assignment: CDR1 DFQATT and CDR2 SNEGSKA (reference sequence). The CDR3 length is 14 residues. The V and J ends lost 0 bases and 5 bases respectively, with 14 bases between them. CDR3 coding DNA: TGCAGTGCTAGAGATCTTGACCGATCCAACGAGCAGTACTTC. It codes for CSARDLDRSNEQYF.

The V gene is TRBV11-2, the J gene TRBJ1-1, with TRBD1 matching over 9 bases. The CDR3 loop spans 15 amino acids. The germline gives CDR1 SGHAT, CDR2 FQNNGV. V shed 3 bases, J shed 5 bases, and the junction held 7 bases outside the gene matches. Here the CDR3 DNA reads TGTGCCAGCAGCTTCCCCGGGACAGGGAGGACTGAAGCTTTCTTT. Amino acid sequence: CASSFPGTGRTEAFF.

V usage is TRBV28 and J usage is TRBJ2-7; D assignment may be TRBD1 or TRBD2 (5 bases each). Germline V gene lookup returns CDR1 MDHEN and CDR2 SYDVKM. The CDR3 contains 15 residues. V dropped 3 bases and J dropped 3 bases, with 15 bases sitting between them. CDR3 amino acids: CASSFSRGSSYEQYF. The CDR3 DNA sequence: TGTGCCAGCAGTTTCAGTCGGGGCAGCAGCTACGAGCAGTACTTC.

On this clonotype itself: Being one base from a much bigger clone, this may be a read error. This CDR3 fails to terminate in the conserved phenylalanine or tryptophan, so it likely reflects a read error. The genes are TRBV20-1 and TRBJ1-3; D possibly corresponds to TRBD1 (5 bases). The CDR3 spans 16 residues. V dropped 1 base and J dropped 4 bases, with 17 bases sitting between them. Germline-derived CDR1 and CDR2 are DFQATT and SNEGSKA (reference sequence). CDR3 loop: CSARARGAGDGNTIYL. DNA for the CDR3: TGCAGTGCTAGAGCGCGGGGCGCGGGAGACGGAAACACCATATATCTT.

Ten or more counts support this clonotype. The rearrangement joins TRBV10-3 to TRBJ1-2, with TRBD1 identical over 7 bases. The CDR3 sequence is 13 residues long. The germline gives CDR1 ENHRY, CDR2 SYGVKD. V shed 6 bases, J shed 3 bases, and the junction held 4 bases outside the gene matches. CDR3: CAIRPTGDYGYTF. The CDR3 DNA is TGTGCCATCAGACCTACAGGGGACTATGGCTACACCTTC.

This clonotype appeared many times. V gene TRBV7-4 combines with J gene TRBJ1-3; D is possibly TRBD1 (5 bases). From germline, CDR1 is SGHVT and CDR2 SQSDAQ. The CDR3 has 15 amino acids. The germline V and J ends were trimmed by 3 bases and 8 bases, with 17 bases remaining between them. CDR3 in amino acids: CASSLGDLSHHTIYF. The CDR3, as DNA: TGTGCCAGCAGCTTGGGGGACCTCTCCCACCACACCATATATTTT.

This clonotype was seen repeatedly, ten times or more. The chain links TRBV7-9 to TRBJ2-7, with D perhaps TRBD1 (6 bases). This CDR3 is 14 amino acids long. The germline gives CDR1 SEHNR, CDR2 FQNEAQ (reference sequence). The ends were cut back, 0 bases at V and 7 bases at J, with 13 bases in the middle. The CDR3 nucleotides are TGTGCCAGCAGCTTAGCACAGGGTACGGGAGAGCAGTACTTC. Encoded protein: CASSLAQGTGEQYF. Supplemented by reference TRBV7-9 and TRBJ2-7, the full variable domain reads DTGVSQNPRHKITKRGQNVTFRCDPISEHNRLYWYRQTLGQGPEFLTYFQNEAQLEKSRLLSDRFSAERPKGSFSTLEIQRTEQGDSAMYLCASSLAQGTGEQYFGPGTRLTVT.

The genes are TRBV11-1 and TRBJ1-1; a weak D match, TRBD1 (5 bases). Germline CDR1 is SGHAT and CDR2 is FQDESV (reference sequence). V was pared by 5 bases and J by 3 bases, with 19 bases between. This CDR3 has 16 residues. CDR3 protein: CASSPKGTWEDTEAFF. For the CDR3, the DNA is TGTGCCAGCAGCCCTAAGGGGACGTGGGAGGACACTGAAGCTTTCTTT.

This clonotype has more than one count but fewer than ten. J is TRBJ2-7 and V is TRBV7-9; no reliable D call. The germline V and J ends were trimmed by 5 bases and 2 bases, with 10 bases remaining between them. The length of the CDR3 is 13 residues. From germline, CDR1 is SEHNR and CDR2 FQNEAQ (reference sequence). CDR3 DNA: TGTGCCAGCAGCCACAGCCCCCCCTACGAGCAGTACTTC. Encoded protein: CASSHSPPYEQYF.

This clonotype was detected many times. The CDR3 here is CSVDGQGPYQETQYF. The DNA of the CDR3 is TGCAGCGTTGACGGGCAGGGTCCGTACCAAGAGACCCAGTACTTC. The V and J genes are TRBV29-1 and TRBJ2-5, with D possibly TRBD1 on 5 matching bases. The V and J ends lost 3 bases and 0 bases respectively, with 14 bases between them. The CDR3 consists of 15 residues. Germline values: CDR1 SQVTM, CDR2 ANQGSEA.

The chain joins TRBV12-3 or TRBV12-4 to TRBJ1-2; D is possibly TRBD1 (5 bases). The CDR3 consists of 13 residues. Trimming pared 10 bases from V and 3 bases from J, leaving 15 bases between. As DNA, the CDR3 is TGTGCCACCACCCCCGGGGCCTACTATGGCTACACCTTC. Its protein is CATTPGAYYGYTF.

This clonotype was seen many times. The chain uses TRBV7-8 and TRBJ2-6; 12 bases fit TRBD1. The germline CDR1 and CDR2 sequences are SGHVS and FQNEAQ. V was pared by 1 base and J by 7 bases, with 2 bases of the junction left unmatched. The CDR3 spans 16 residues. The chain's CDR3 is CASSLGDRGLANVLTF. CDR3 DNA: TGTGCCAGCAGCTTAGGGGACAGGGGGCTTGCCAACGTCCTGACTTTC. The entire variable domain, with the rest obtained from reference TRBV7-8 and TRBJ2-6, is as follows: GAGVSQSPRYKVAKRGQDVALRCDPISGHVSLFWYQQALGQGPEFLTYFQNEAQLDKSGLPSDRFFAERPEGSVSTLKIQRTQQEDSAVYLCASSLGDRGLANVLTFGAGSRLTVL.

There are many counts of this clonotype. The rearrangement links TRBV6-2 or TRBV6-3 to TRBJ1-5; 7 bases are a match to TRBD1. CDR3 length: 18 amino acids. The V and J ends lost 4 bases and 7 bases, in that order; junction bases with no gene match: 19. Germline CDR1 MNHEY, CDR2 SVGEGT. The DNA for the CDR3 is TGTGCCAGCAGTTTATTACCACCGGGACAGCTTTCAGGACAGCCCCAGCATTTT. This encodes CASSLLPPGQLSGQPQHF.

The chain carries TRBV27 and TRBJ1-6, with D unclear. Germline V gene sequence: CDR1 MNHEY, CDR2 SMNVEV (reference sequence). The CDR3 covers 15 residues. V shed 7 bases and J shed 4 bases, with 14 bases lying between them. This CDR3 is CASTHVGVYNSPLHF. The CDR3 coding sequence is TGTGCCAGCACCCACGTCGGGGTTTATAATTCACCCCTCCACTTT.

This clonotype was recorded only once. A junction boundary mismatches the germline segment, possibly from a read error. The gene calls are TRBV24-1 and TRBJ1-2, with D perhaps matching TRBD1 (6 bases). CDR1 is KGHDR, CDR2 SFDVKD, per germline. The CDR3 has 15 residues. The CDR3 bases are TGTGCCAGCAGTCCCCTCATAGGGGGGTTCTATGGCTACACCTTC. It encodes CASSPLIGGFYGYTF.

This clonotype was counted ten times or more. The CDR3 nucleotides read TGTGCCAGCAGCGGGTCACAAGGAGGAACCGGGGAGCTGTTTTTT. Its translation is CASSGSQGGTGELFF. This chain uses TRBV7-2 with TRBJ2-2; weak D call: TRBD2 (5 bases). In germline, CDR1 is SGHTA, CDR2 FQGNSA. Between the trimmed V and J ends, which lost 5 bases and 5 bases, there was a span of 15 bases. The CDR3 extends over 15 amino acids.

There are many counts of this clonotype. The rearrangement joins TRBV7-2 to TRBJ1-2, with 9 bases matching TRBD1. V was pared by 4 bases and J by 7 bases, with 7 bases of the junction left unmatched. Per the germline V gene, CDR1 is SGHTA and CDR2 is FQGNSA. The CDR3 is 14 amino acids. In nucleotides, the CDR3 is TGTGCCAGCAGCTCCCGGACAGGGGAGTCTGGCTACACCTTC. Protein: CASSSRTGESGYTF.

This clonotype was seen repeatedly, ten times or more. The rearrangement uses TRBV20-1 and TRBJ2-4, with D perhaps TRBD1 (6 bases). Germline V gene data show CDR1 as DFQATT and CDR2 as SNEGSKA (reference sequence). The CDR3 runs 15 residues. The CDR3 coding sequence is TGCAGCGCCAAGAGGGGGATGGAACCCAAAAACATTCAGTACTTC. This sequence encodes CSAKRGMEPKNIQYF.

Remarks on this clonotype: This sequence may be a read error, since a much larger clone differs from it by one base. DNA of the CDR3: TGTGCCAGCAGTTTAGCTCAGGGGGTCCGAGCTTTCTTT. Amino acid sequence: CASSLAQGVRAFF. The V call is TRBV12-3 or TRBV12-4, the J call TRBJ1-1; 7 bases align to TRBD1. The J segment lost 10 bases and the V segment lost 0 bases, leaving 5 bases of the junction unmatched. CDR3 length equals 13 residues.